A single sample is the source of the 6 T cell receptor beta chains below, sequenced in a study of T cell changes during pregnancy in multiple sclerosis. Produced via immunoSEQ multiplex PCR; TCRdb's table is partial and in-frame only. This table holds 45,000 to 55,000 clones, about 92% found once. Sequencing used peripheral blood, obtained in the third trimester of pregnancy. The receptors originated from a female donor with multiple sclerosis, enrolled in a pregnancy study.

The CDR3 loop is CSARTRGEQFF. In nucleotides, the CDR3 is TGCAGTGCTAGGACCAGGGGAGAGCAGTTCTTC. V is TRBV20-1 and J is TRBJ2-1; D is perhaps TRBD1 (6 bases). The V and J ends lost 3 bases and 10 bases respectively, with 10 bases between them. CDR1 and CDR2 (germline): DFQATT, SNEGSKA (reference sequence). The CDR3 has 11 residues.

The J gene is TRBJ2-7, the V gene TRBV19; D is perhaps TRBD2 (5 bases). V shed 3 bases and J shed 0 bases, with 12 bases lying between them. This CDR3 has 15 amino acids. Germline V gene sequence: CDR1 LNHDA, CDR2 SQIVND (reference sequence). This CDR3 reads CASSIPGESSYEQYF. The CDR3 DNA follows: TGTGCCAGTAGTATCCCCGGGGAGAGCTCCTACGAGCAGTACTTC. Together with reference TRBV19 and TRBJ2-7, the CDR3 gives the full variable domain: DGGITQSPKYLFRKEGQNVTLSCEQNLNHDAMYWYRQDPGQGLRLIYYSQIVNDFQKGDIAEGYSVSREKKESFPLTVTSAQKNPTAFYLCASSIPGESSYEQYFGPGTRLTVT.

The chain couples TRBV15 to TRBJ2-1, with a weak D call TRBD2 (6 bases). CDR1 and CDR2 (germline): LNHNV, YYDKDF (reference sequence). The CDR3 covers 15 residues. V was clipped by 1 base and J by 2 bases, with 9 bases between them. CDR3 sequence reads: CATSRGGGTYNEQFF. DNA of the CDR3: TGTGCCACCAGCAGAGGTGGCGGGACCTACAATGAGCAGTTCTTC. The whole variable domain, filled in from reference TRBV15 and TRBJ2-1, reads DAMVIQNPRYQVTQFGKPVTLSCSQTLNHNVMYWYQQKSSQAPKLLFHYYDKDFNNEADTPDNFQSRRPNTSFCFLDIRSPGLGDTAMYLCATSRGGGTYNEQFFGPGTRLTVL.

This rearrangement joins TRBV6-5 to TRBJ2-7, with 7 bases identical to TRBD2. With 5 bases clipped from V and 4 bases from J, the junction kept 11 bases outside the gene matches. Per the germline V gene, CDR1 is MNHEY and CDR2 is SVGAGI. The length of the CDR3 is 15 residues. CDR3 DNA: TGTGCCAGCAGTCGAAAGAGCGGGGCTAATTACGAGCAGTACTTC. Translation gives CASSRKSGANYEQYF.

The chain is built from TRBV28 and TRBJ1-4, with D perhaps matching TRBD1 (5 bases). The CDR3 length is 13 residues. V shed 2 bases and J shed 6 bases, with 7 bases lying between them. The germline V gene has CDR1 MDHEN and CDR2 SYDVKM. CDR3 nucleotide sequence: TGTGCCAGCAGTTTAGAACAGGATGAAAAACTGTTTTTT. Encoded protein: CASSLEQDEKLFF.

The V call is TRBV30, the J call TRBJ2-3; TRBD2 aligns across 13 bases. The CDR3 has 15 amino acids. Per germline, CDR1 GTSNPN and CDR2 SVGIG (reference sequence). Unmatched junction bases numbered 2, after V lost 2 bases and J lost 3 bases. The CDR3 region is CAWSPGLAGTDTQYF. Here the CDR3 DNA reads TGTGCCTGGAGTCCGGGACTAGCGGGAACAGATACGCAGTATTTT.